This TCR beta chain is from a study of healthy donors' naive CD4 and CD8 T cells. Each TCR library used 500 ng of total RNA and a linear amplification protocol. MiXCR, run by TCRdb on the reads, gives a single entry per CDR3 protein. The table has approximately 200,000 distinct CDR3 sequences, about 70% seen once; the top ten hold roughly 2.4%. The CDR3 runs 13 residues. Germline V gene sequence: CDR1 SQVTM, CDR2 ANQGSEA. V trimming: 4 bases; J trimming: 5 bases; junction bases outside the gene matches: 5. This TCR was recovered from a pool of human donors in good health; the sample pools cells from several healthy donors. The chain carries TRBV29-1 and TRBJ1-3; the match to TRBD1 covers 7 bases. The source material was naive CD4+ and CD8+ T cells sorted from blood, pooled from several donors. CDR3 loop: CSVGTGARNTIYF. CDR3 bases: TGCAGCGTTGGGACAGGAGCTCGAAACACCATATATTTT.